The clone carrying this TCR beta chain was observed a few times. Researchers took RNA transcripts and amplified the TCR beta CDR3 regions from them. The HTBI primer set was used in a first-round RT-PCR of the TCR CDR3. TCRdb processed the multiplex PCR reads anew with MiXCR; each CDR3 protein has one entry. Here the sample spans 160,000 or so distinct CDR3 sequences, less than 10% being singletons. This CDR3 has 15 amino acids. Trimming shortened V by 0 bases and J by 4 bases, and 13 bases separated the two germline ends. Germline V gene data show CDR1 as SGDLS and CDR2 as YYNGEE. The data were obtained in a study of T cells in Graves' hyperthyroidism and ophthalmopathy.

This chain links TRBV9 with TRBJ2-5, with D tentatively TRBD1 or TRBD2 (6 bases each). The material sequenced was blood. The sequence came from a woman aged 18-29 years with Graves' hyperthyroidism that later progressed to Graves' ophthalmopathy. The CDR3 region is CASSVDAGEAETQYF. In nucleotides, the CDR3 is TGTGCCAGCAGCGTAGATGCAGGGGAGGCAGAGACCCAGTACTTC.